The T cell receptor (beta chain) described here comes from a study of tumor-infiltrating lymphocytes in primary liver carcinoma. TCR beta cDNA came from approximately 0.55 ug total RNA, primed with a constant-region primer. Libraries covering TCR beta were generated through three nested multiplex PCR rounds (using a slightly modified ARM-PCR). TRBV1-TRBV30 forward primers and a C-beta reverse primer were used in the first two PCR rounds, which each ran for around 10 cycles. TCRdb recomputed calls from the multiplex PCR reads with MiXCR, one row per CDR3 protein. The table lists a few hundred thousand distinct CDR3 sequences, approximately 58% of them singletons. This clonotype was found a few times. The CDR3 extends over 13 amino acids. From germline, CDR1 is SGHVS and CDR2 FQNEAQ. The ends were cut back, 6 bases at V and 3 bases at J, with 12 bases in the middle. Germline DNA was also extracted, while the blood RNA originated from unsorted whole blood.

This TCR came from a woman aged 25 to 39 with primary liver carcinoma and hepatitis B virus infection. The sequencing sample was made of peripheral blood. V usage is TRBV7-8 and J usage is TRBJ2-7; D possibly uses TRBD1 or TRBD2 (5 bases each). CDR3 sequence reads: CASSPGAHYEQYF. DNA of the CDR3: TGTGCCAGCAGTCCCGGGGCCCACTACGAGCAGTACTTC.